The 16 T cell receptor beta chains given below trace back to one sample, sequenced in a study of ipilimumab plus nivolumab after autologous stem cell transplantation. Profiled with immunoSEQ multiplex PCR; TCRdb holds only in-frame clones, not every one. The repertoire holds roughly 16,000 clones, roughly four fifths seen once, with around 20% in the top ten. Sequenced here: PBMCs, sampled in a trial of ipilimumab plus nivolumab as post-transplant consolidation. Source of these receptors: a male donor with diffuse large B-cell lymphoma.

This clone was seen only once. This sequence joins TRBV13 and TRBJ2-4; 13 bases match TRBD2. Germline values: CDR1 PRHDT, CDR2 FYEKMQ (reference sequence). V gave up 3 bases and J gave up 0 bases; unmatched junction bases: 8. The CDR3 spans 19 residues. The CDR3 spells CASSFKTSGRFLAKNIQYF. CDR3 nucleotides: TGTGCCAGCAGCTTCAAGACTAGCGGGAGGTTCCTAGCCAAAAACATTCAGTACTTC.

The chain has TRBV6-6 and TRBJ1-1; no clear D gene. The V end lost 0 bases, the J end lost 1 base, and 9 bases lay between the germline ends. The CDR3 is 15 residues long. Germline CDR1 reads MNHNY; CDR2 reads SVGAGI (reference sequence). This CDR3 reads CASSYSRVPNTEAFF. For the CDR3, the DNA is TGTGCCAGCAGTTACTCGAGAGTTCCGAACACTGAAGCTTTCTTT.

V usage is TRBV18 and J usage is TRBJ2-7; D is possibly TRBD2 (7 bases). Germline-derived CDR1 and CDR2 are KGHSH and LQKENI. CDR3 length: 13 amino acids. Deletions cut 2 bases from V and 6 bases from J, with 11 bases between. CDR3 sequence: CASSPIRGAEQYF. CDR3 nucleotide sequence: TGTGCCAGCTCACCAATTCGGGGGGCCGAGCAGTACTTC. Together with reference TRBV18 and TRBJ2-7, the CDR3 gives the full variable domain: NAGVMQNPRHLVRRRGQEARLRCSPMKGHSHVYWYRQLPEEGLKFMVYLQKENIIDESGMPKERFSAEFPKEGPSILRIQQVVRGDSAAYFCASSPIRGAEQYFGPGTRLTVT.

A few counts support this clone. The V call is TRBV4-2, the J call TRBJ1-1; D gene unclear. The CDR3 spans 14 residues. The germline V gene encodes CDR1 LGHNA and CDR2 YNFKEQ. The ends were cut back, 0 bases at V and 4 bases at J, with 9 bases in the middle. The CDR3 DNA is TGTGCCAGCAGCCAAGAGGGTCGGAGCACTGAAGCTTTCTTT. Translated: CASSQEGRSTEAFF.

V and J are TRBV5-5 and TRBJ2-7; D remains unclear. The CDR3 has 14 amino acids. Germline V gives CDR1 SGHKS, CDR2 YYEKEE (reference sequence). Trimming left V 5 bases short and J 3 bases short, with 15 bases between. The CDR3 DNA is TGTGCCAGCAGTCCGGTGGGCAGGAGCTACGAGCAGTACTTC. Amino acids: CASSPVGRSYEQYF.

The V and J genes are TRBV27 and TRBJ2-5, with D unresolved. Trimming removed 0 bases from V and 4 bases from J, with 9 bases in between. In germline, CDR1 is MNHEY, CDR2 SMNVEV (reference sequence). This CDR3 is built from 14 residues. The CDR3 protein is CASSLSSPPETQYF. CDR3 DNA sequence: TGTGCCAGCAGTTTATCCTCCCCCCCAGAGACCCAGTACTTC.

The chain uses TRBV19 and TRBJ2-3, with a weak D call TRBD1 (5 bases). V was trimmed by 3 bases and J by 0 bases, leaving 16 bases between them. Germline-derived CDR1 and CDR2 are LNHDA and SQIVND (reference sequence). The CDR3 extends over 17 amino acids. CDR3: CASSIPLGQTSTDTQYF. For the CDR3, the DNA is TGTGCCAGTAGTATCCCCCTAGGACAAACTAGCACAGATACGCAGTATTTT.

The chain carries TRBV11-1 and TRBJ2-2; TRBD1 agrees at 7 bases. In germline, CDR1 is SGHAT, CDR2 FQDESV (reference sequence). The V segment lost 4 bases and the J segment 5 bases; nucleotides outside the gene matches: 10. There are 16 residues in the CDR3. Here the CDR3 DNA reads TGTGCCAGCAGCTCAAGGAGACAGGGTAGAACCGGGGAGCTGTTTTTT. This sequence encodes CASSSRRQGRTGELFF. The entire variable domain, with the rest obtained from reference TRBV11-1 and TRBJ2-2, is as follows: EAEVAQSPRYKITEKSQAVAFWCDPISGHATLYWYRQILGQGPELLVQFQDESVVDDSQLPKDRFSAERLKGVDSTLKIQPAELGDSAMYLCASSSRRQGRTGELFFGEGSRLTVL.

This chain joins TRBV7-8 and TRBJ2-7; D gene uncertain. The germline V gene encodes CDR1 SGHVS and CDR2 FQNEAQ. The length of the CDR3 is 11 residues. With 4 bases removed from V and 2 bases from J, the gap between germline ends came to 3 bases. Written as DNA, the CDR3 is TGTGCCAGCAGCTCCACCTACGAGCAGTACTTC. It codes for CASSSTYEQYF.

The chain couples TRBV6-6 to TRBJ2-5, with 7 bases lining up with TRBD1. Judging by the DNA end, TRBJ2-7 fits better; the J call may be wrong. This CDR3 has 12 residues. Germline assignment: CDR1 MNHNY and CDR2 SVGAGI (reference sequence). The chain's CDR3 is CASRGQSYEQYF. CDR3 nucleotide sequence: TGTGCCAGCAGGGGACAGAGCTACGAGCAGTACTTC.

The chain uses TRBV7-1 and TRBJ1-1; no clear D gene. TRBV7-1 is labeled an ORF, and its function is uncertain. The length of the CDR3 is 15 residues. V was trimmed by 4 bases and J by 0 bases, leaving 12 bases between them. The CDR3 DNA sequence: TGTGCCAGCAGCTTGATGGACCTAATGAACACTGAAGCTTTCTTT. Its protein is CASSLMDLMNTEAFF.

The chain couples TRBV2 to TRBJ2-1, with TRBD2 matching 8 bases. The germline gives CDR1 SNHLY, CDR2 FYNNEI. The CDR3 consists of 14 residues. The junction had 6 bases not matched to a gene; V was cut back by 5 bases and J by 6 bases. The chain's CDR3 is CASSTGTRGNEQFF. CDR3 sequence (DNA): TGTGCCAGCAGTACCGGGACTAGAGGCAATGAGCAGTTCTTC.

J is TRBJ2-7 and V is TRBV6-5, with D tentatively TRBD2 (6 bases). Per the germline V gene, CDR1 is MNHEY and CDR2 is SVGAGI. There are 14 residues in the CDR3. Trimming cost V 2 bases and J 2 bases, with 10 bases left between them. This CDR3 is CASSYRGITYEQYF. CDR3 coding DNA: TGTGCCAGCAGTTACCGGGGGATTACCTACGAGCAGTACTTC.

The chain carries TRBV7-2 and TRBJ1-3; 8 bases are a match to TRBD1. The CDR3 sequence is 16 residues long. V lost 3 bases to trimming and J lost 2 bases; unmatched junction nucleotides: 6. Germline CDR1 and CDR2: SGHTA and FQGNSA. The CDR3 region has the DNA TGTGCCAGCAGCTTGACAGGGGATGTCACTGGAAACACCATATATTTT. Its translation: CASSLTGDVTGNTIYF.

V usage is TRBV6-6 and J usage is TRBJ2-3; D is perhaps TRBD1 (5 bases). Trimming cost V 1 base and J 9 bases, with 11 bases left between them. The CDR3 covers 13 residues. Germline loops: CDR1 MNHNY, CDR2 SVGAGI (reference sequence). The CDR3 spells CASSYYKGITQYF. As DNA, the CDR3 is TGTGCCAGCAGTTACTATAAGGGGATCACGCAGTATTTT.

This clone was observed a few times. The chain recombines TRBV29-1 with TRBJ2-2, with 7 bases matching TRBD2. The ends lost 7 bases at V and 6 bases at J; junction bases unmatched: 8. The germline V gene encodes CDR1 SQVTM and CDR2 ANQGSEA. The CDR3 length is 13 residues. CDR3 bases: TGCAGCGCCATTAGGGAGGGGCCCGGGGAGCTGTTTTTT. Amino acids: CSAIREGPGELFF.